This TCR beta chain was sequenced for a study of blood T cells in healthy people across ages. Study-wide points: Donors of long life had a larger count of naive CD4+ cells and greater diversity than aged donors. PBMCs were not sorted, which prevented a conclusive comparison of naive versus antigen-experienced cells.

There are many counts of this clonotype. Its cognate antigen is unknown. The germline V gene encodes CDR1 SGHAT and CDR2 FQDESV (reference sequence). CDR3 length: 15 residues. Trimming pared 6 bases from V and 0 bases from J, leaving 13 bases between. Sample-barcoded 5' priming and a J-beta primer mix drove a second PCR of roughly 6 to 12 cycles. Each TCR beta cDNA got a 12-nucleotide random molecular identifier. TCRdb fed the 5' RACE reads into MiXCR, producing one record per CDR3 protein. The data contain 710,000 or so distinct CDR3 sequences, less than 40% of them singletons. The sequenced sample consisted of blood. This clonotype was obtained from a woman of 80 years or more in good health. The chain joins TRBV11-1 to TRBJ2-3; either TRBD1 or TRBD2 may fit D (5 bases each). In DNA, the CDR3 is TGTGCCAGCAGATCCCGGGGACCTAGCACAGATACGCAGTATTTT. Translation: CASRSRGPSTDTQYF.